Listed below are T cell receptor beta chains from one sample, sequenced in a study of T cell responses to AZD1222 COVID-19 vaccine. Profiling relied on immunoSEQ multiplex PCR, and the TCRdb table lists in-frame clones only, not all of them. The table shows about 210,000 clones, with about 94% occurring only once. This specimen was peripheral blood, taken 28 days after the second dose of the MenACWY control vaccine. These receptors all stem from an adult who received the MenACWY meningococcal vaccine as a control. CDR3s include the opening cysteine and the closing phenylalanine or tryptophan. Each record gives: J gene, V gene, CDR3 length, clone size, CDR3 protein. The listing skips clone size in some rows; elsewhere it reads once, few, many or a size class.

j_gene: TRBJ1-5; v_gene: TRBV28; len: 11; abundance: few; CDR3aa: CASSLNQPQHF
j_gene: TRBJ2-7; v_gene: TRBV27; len: 15; abundance: few; CDR3aa: CASRGFRESAYEQYF
j_gene: TRBJ1-1; v_gene: TRBV6-5; len: 10; abundance: -; CDR3aa: CASRNTEAFF
j_gene: TRBJ1-1; v_gene: TRBV7-3; len: 14; abundance: -; CDR3aa: CASSLMGTGPEAFF
j_gene: TRBJ2-3; v_gene: TRBV27; len: 15; abundance: once; CDR3aa: CASRLAGAGTDTQYF
j_gene: TRBJ1-2; v_gene: TRBV20-1; len: 13; abundance: -; CDR3aa: CSASLIDSDGYTF
j_gene: TRBJ1-2; v_gene: TRBV29-1; len: 10; abundance: -; CDR3aa: CSVGEYGYTF
j_gene: TRBJ2-5; v_gene: TRBV5-1; len: 16; abundance: once; CDR3aa: CASSLVRDRDQETQYF
j_gene: TRBJ1-6; v_gene: TRBV5-4; len: 13; abundance: once; CDR3aa: CASSLTDNSPLHF
j_gene: TRBJ2-2; v_gene: TRBV18; len: 13; abundance: -; CDR3aa: CASSESQTGELFF
j_gene: TRBJ2-7; v_gene: TRBV12-3/TRBV12-4; len: 11; abundance: -; CDR3aa: CASTLRGEQYF
j_gene: TRBJ1-1; v_gene: TRBV11-1; len: 14; abundance: -; CDR3aa: CASSLAVGNTEAFF
j_gene: TRBJ1-5; v_gene: TRBV28; len: 15; abundance: once; CDR3aa: CASSGTDYSNQPQHF
j_gene: TRBJ1-1; v_gene: TRBV19; len: 13; abundance: -; CDR3aa: CASSIWDNTEAFF
j_gene: TRBJ1-2; v_gene: TRBV28; len: 14; abundance: -; CDR3aa: CASSNGKTYYGYTF
j_gene: TRBJ1-2; v_gene: TRBV5-1; len: 13; abundance: -; CDR3aa: CASGEGGALGYTF
j_gene: TRBJ2-7; v_gene: TRBV11-2; len: 15; abundance: -; CDR3aa: CASSFGQGGFYEQYF
j_gene: TRBJ1-4; v_gene: TRBV12-2; len: 17; abundance: -; CDR3aa: CASRSRGVAMRNEKLFF
j_gene: TRBJ2-1; v_gene: TRBV7-9; len: 18; abundance: -; CDR3aa: CASSLLGRPQSSYNEQFF
j_gene: TRBJ1-5; v_gene: TRBV20-1; len: 16; abundance: -; CDR3aa: CSASGDREESNQPQHF